This T cell receptor beta chain came from a study of cytomegalovirus exposure and HLA in healthy donors. Study-level background: Researchers previously reported finding roughly 120 million unique TCR beta sequences from approximately 190 million T cells. Regarding the study as a whole: A likely sequencing artifact accounted for one observed cluster of highly shared sequence variants.

Per germline, CDR1 MDHEN and CDR2 SYDVKM. Trimming shortened V by 5 bases and J by 2 bases, and 16 bases separated the two germline ends. There are 16 residues in the CDR3. Note on this clone: Its antigen is currently unknown.

PCR primers comprised 60 Vbeta and 13 Jbeta primers. The repertoire was sequenced with immunoSEQ multiplex PCR; TCRdb's copy has only in-frame clones and lacks some. This repertoire includes some 150,000 clones. The receptor comes from a woman in her late teens or twenties in good health and CMV-seronegative. Source material: PBMCs. This chain links TRBV28 with TRBJ2-1, with D perhaps TRBD2 (6 bases). The CDR3 DNA follows: TGTGCCAGCAGTCCTCTAGCGTGGGGCACCTACAATGAGCAGTTCTTC. Translation gives CASSPLAWGTYNEQFF.